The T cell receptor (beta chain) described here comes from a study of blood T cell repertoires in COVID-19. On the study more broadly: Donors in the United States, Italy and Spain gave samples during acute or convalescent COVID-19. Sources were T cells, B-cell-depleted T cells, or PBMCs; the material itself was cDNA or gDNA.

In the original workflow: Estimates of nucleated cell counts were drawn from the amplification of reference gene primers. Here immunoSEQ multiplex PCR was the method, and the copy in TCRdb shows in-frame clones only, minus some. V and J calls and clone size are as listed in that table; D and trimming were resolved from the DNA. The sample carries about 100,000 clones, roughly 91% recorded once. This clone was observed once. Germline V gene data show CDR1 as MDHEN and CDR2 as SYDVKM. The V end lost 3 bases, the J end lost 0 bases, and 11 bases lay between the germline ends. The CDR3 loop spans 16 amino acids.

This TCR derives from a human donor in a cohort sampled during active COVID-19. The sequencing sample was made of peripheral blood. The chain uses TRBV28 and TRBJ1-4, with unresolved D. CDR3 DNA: TGTGCCAGCAGTTTCGCCGGGTTAGCAACTAATGAAAAACTGTTTTTT. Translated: CASSFAGLATNEKLFF.